The rows below give T cell receptor beta chains drawn from one sample of a study of T cell responses to AZD1222 COVID-19 vaccine. The protocol was immunoSEQ multiplex PCR, while the TCRdb copy is restricted to in-frame clones and leaves out a portion. Among about 110,000 clones listed, around 93% were seen once. This sample comprised peripheral blood, obtained 28 days after the second AZD1222 dose. The receptors derive from an adult who received the AZD1222 COVID-19 vaccine. Each CDR3 is given with its conserved first and last residue. A D gene is named only where the DNA matches it firmly. Size values are once, few and many counts, or a class for expanded clones, and some rows have none.

NA NA TRBJ1-5 TRBV9 CASSVRGDSNQPQHF TGTGCCAGCAGCGTCCGGGGCGATAGCAATCAGCCCCAGCATTTT
NA TRBD1 TRBJ2-2 TRBV6-5 CASSYDRANTGELFF TGTGCCAGCAGTTACGACAGGGCGAACACCGGGGAGCTGTTTTTT
NA NA TRBJ1-1 TRBV19 CASSVLNTEAFF TGTGCCAGTAGTGTCCTGAACACTGAAGCTTTCTTT
NA NA TRBJ2-7 TRBV4-1 CASSQALQGFGYEQYF TGCGCCAGCAGCCAAGCCTTACAGGGATTCGGCTACGAGCAGTACTTC
NA NA TRBJ1-2 TRBV6-5 CASTGPSIGGYTF TGTGCCAGCACAGGCCCCTCTATAGGTGGCTACACCTTC
NA NA TRBJ2-5 TRBV10-2 CASSESKKGSYF TGCGCCAGCAGTGAGTCGAAAAAGGGGTCATACTTC
NA NA TRBJ1-1 TRBV5-6 CASSLVPGMNTEAFF TGTGCCAGCAGCTTAGTACCGGGGATGAACACTGAAGCTTTCTTT
NA TRBD1 TRBJ2-5 TRBV12-3/TRBV12-4 CASSDDRVGTQYF TGTGCCAGCAGTGACGACAGGGTCGGGACCCAGTACTTC
NA TRBD1 TRBJ2-1 TRBV2 CASRDRGGLYNEQFF TGTGCCAGCAGGGACAGGGGGGGCCTTTACAATGAGCAGTTCTTC
NA NA TRBJ1-1 TRBV19 CASSMANTEAFF TGTGCCAGTAGTATGGCAAACACTGAAGCTTTCTTT
NA TRBD1 TRBJ1-2 TRBV19 CASSITRARGLVYGYTF TGTGCCAGTAGTATTACTCGGGCCAGGGGGCTAGTGTATGGCTACACCTTC
NA NA TRBJ2-7 TRBV12-3/TRBV12-4 CASSSQYEQYF TGTGCCAGCAGTTCCCAATACGAGCAGTACTTC
NA TRBD2 TRBJ2-2 TRBV4-1 CASSHLLAGPQGGELFF TGCGCCAGCAGCCACCTTTTAGCGGGACCCCAAGGCGGGGAGCTGTTTTTT
NA NA TRBJ1-2 TRBV9 CASSVVTDGYTF TGTGCCAGCAGCGTAGTTACGGATGGCTACACCTTC
NA NA TRBJ1-1 TRBV10-1 CASRENREDTEAFF TGCGCCAGCAGAGAAAACCGGGAAGACACTGAAGCTTTCTTT
NA NA TRBJ2-3 TRBV4-2 CASSPRLGGDTQYF TGTGCCAGCAGCCCCAGACTAGGGGGGGATACGCAGTATTTT
NA TRBD1 TRBJ1-6 TRBV27 CASSPYPGTGMSPLHF TGTGCCAGCAGTCCGTATCCCGGGACAGGGATGTCACCCCTCCACTTT
NA TRBD1 TRBJ1-1 TRBV11-3 CASSQGQGYWNTEAFF TGTGCCAGCAGTCAAGGACAGGGGTATTGGAACACTGAAGCTTTCTTT
NA NA TRBJ2-2 TRBV3-1/TRBV3-2 CASSQYGNTGELFF TGTGCCAGCAGCCAGTATGGCAACACCGGGGAGCTGTTTTTT
once TRBD1 TRBJ1-1 TRBV19 CASSFPRGRNTEAFF TGTGCCAGTAGTTTTCCCAGGGGGCGGAACACTGAAGCTTTCTTT
NA TRBD1 TRBJ1-6 TRBV18 CASSPGQGGFSSYNSPLHF TGTGCCAGCTCTCCCGGACAGGGGGGTTTTAGCTCCTATAATTCACCCCTCCACTTT
NA NA TRBJ2-7 TRBV2 CASTRQSYEQYF TGTGCCAGCACTCGGCAATCCTACGAGCAGTACTTC
NA NA TRBJ2-2 TRBV5-5 CASTVLDTGELFF TGTGCCAGCACCGTGCTGGACACCGGGGAGCTGTTTTTT
many NA TRBJ2-7 TRBV6-1 CASNGGDTVQYF TGTGCCAGCAACGGCGGGGATACAGTGCAGTACTTC
NA NA TRBJ2-5 TRBV5-4 CASSLDTGVETQYF TGTGCCAGCAGCCTTGATACCGGCGTGGAGACCCAGTACTTC
NA NA TRBJ2-3 TRBV21-1 CASSSWGRIWTSGTDTQYF TGTGCCAGCAGCTCTTGGGGTCGAATATGGACTAGCGGCACAGATACGCAGTATTTT
once NA TRBJ2-2 TRBV7-6 CASSLGQGGTAYTGELFF TGTGCCAGCAGCTTAGGCCAAGGCGGGACAGCTTACACCGGGGAGCTGTTTTTT
once NA TRBJ2-3 TRBV9 CASSAHDRTDTQYF TGTGCCAGCAGCGCTCACGATCGCACAGATACGCAGTATTTT
NA NA TRBJ1-3 TRBV2 CASSEGDSGNTIYF TGTGCCAGCAGTGAGGGGGACTCTGGAAACACCATATATTTT
NA NA TRBJ1-2 TRBV18 CASSPPAGDGGYTF TGTGCCAGCTCACCACCGGCGGGGGATGGTGGCTACACCTTC
NA TRBD1 TRBJ2-2 TRBV6-5 CASKMAGGLSGELFF TGTGCCAGCAAGATGGCAGGGGGCCTGTCCGGGGAGCTGTTTTTT
NA NA TRBJ1-5 TRBV3-1/TRBV3-2 CASSQSQGNQPQHF TGTGCCAGCAGCCAATCACAGGGTAATCAGCCCCAGCATTTT
NA TRBD2 TRBJ2-3 TRBV10-3 CALSLDAGGPRNTQYF TGTGCCCTCTCATTGGACGCGGGGGGGCCACGAAATACGCAGTATTTT
NA TRBD1 TRBJ1-2 TRBV28 CASSSRTGENYGYTF TGTGCCAGCAGCTCCCGGACAGGGGAAAACTATGGCTACACCTTC
NA NA TRBJ1-5 TRBV27 CASSFRAGGNQPQHF TGTGCCAGCAGTTTTCGTGCGGGTGGCAATCAGCCCCAGCATTTT
NA NA TRBJ1-2 TRBV5-1 CASSLRKTREYGYTF TGCGCCAGCAGCTTGAGAAAGACTCGGGAATATGGCTACACCTTC
NA NA TRBJ1-6 TRBV2 CASSEGESAYNSPLHF TGTGCCAGCAGTGAGGGGGAATCGGCCTATAATTCACCCCTCCACTTT
NA TRBD2 TRBJ2-2 TRBV3-1/TRBV3-2 CASSELAGAAGELFF TGTGCCAGCAGCGAGCTAGCGGGAGCGGCCGGGGAGCTGTTTTTT
NA NA TRBJ1-5 TRBV19 CASSPMSNQPQHF TGTGCCAGTTCCCCAATGAGCAATCAGCCCCAGCATTTT
NA TRBD2 TRBJ2-1 TRBV3-1/TRBV3-2 CASRLSGYSYNEQFF TGTGCCAGCAGACTTAGCGGGTACTCCTACAATGAGCAGTTCTTC
NA NA TRBJ1-3 TRBV6-5 CASSYSLTGAGNTIYF TGTGCCAGCAGTTACTCTCTAACCGGGGCTGGAAACACCATATATTTT
once NA TRBJ2-7 TRBV18 CASSPPVSYEQYF TGTGCCAGCTCACCACCAGTCTCCTACGAGCAGTACTTC
once NA TRBJ2-6 TRBV29-1 CSVGPGTGANVLTF TGCAGCGTTGGCCCAGGGACTGGGGCCAACGTCCTGACTTTC
NA NA TRBJ1-1 TRBV15 CATRGIRVTDTEAFF TGTGCCACCAGGGGCATCAGGGTTACGGACACTGAAGCTTTCTTT
NA NA TRBJ1-2 TRBV7-6 CASSLRRDSSNYGYTF TGTGCCAGCAGCTTACGTCGTGACAGCAGTAACTATGGCTACACCTTC
NA NA TRBJ1-5 TRBV25-1 CASSERWDQPQHF TGTGCCAGCAGTGAACGGTGGGATCAGCCCCAGCATTTT
once NA TRBJ1-1 TRBV27 CASTFIPGAEAFF TGTGCCAGCACCTTCATCCCAGGGGCTGAAGCTTTCTTT
NA TRBD2 TRBJ2-5 TRBV27 CASSTQAGGWETQYF TGTGCCAGCAGTACCCAAGCGGGAGGCTGGGAGACCCAGTACTTC
NA NA TRBJ2-7 TRBV27 CASSPSGPTYEQYF TGTGCCAGCAGTCCGTCCGGGCCGACCTACGAGCAGTACTTC
NA NA TRBJ1-1 TRBV19 CAITIGARGTEAFF TGTGCCATCACTATAGGGGCGCGGGGCACTGAAGCTTTCTTT
NA NA TRBJ1-5 TRBV6-5 CALGSTGTTQPQHF TGTGCCCTTGGTTCGACAGGAACTACGCAGCCCCAGCATTTT
NA NA TRBJ1-1 TRBV3-1/TRBV3-2 CASSQARTEAFF TGTGCCAGCAGCCAAGCTCGAACTGAAGCTTTCTTT
NA NA TRBJ2-1 TRBV27 CASSLRARPLATSGGEQFF TGTGCCAGCAGTTTACGGGCCCGCCCACTAGCGACTTCAGGGGGTGAGCAGTTCTTC
NA NA TRBJ1-4 TRBV6-5 CASRGNNEKLFF TGTGCCAGCAGAGGGAATAATGAAAAACTGTTTTTT
NA NA TRBJ1-5 TRBV28 CASSPGVLGNQPQHF TGTGCCAGCAGTCCGGGGGTATTAGGCAATCAGCCCCAGCATTTT
NA NA TRBJ2-5 TRBV3-1/TRBV3-2 CASSFDPSGETQYF TGTGCCAGCAGCTTTGACCCGAGCGGCGAGACCCAGTACTTC
NA NA TRBJ1-1 TRBV7-9 CASSFTGTNTEAFF TGTGCCAGCAGCTTCACAGGGACGAACACTGAAGCTTTCTTT